This TCR beta chain was captured by sequencing in a study of regulatory T cells in long-lasting Graves disease (dated by TCRdb to about 2021). Notes on the research overall: Antithyroid drugs had been taken for less than 3 months by newly diagnosed Graves' disease patients. Peripheral blood TCR sequencing and RNA sequencing compared persistent Graves' disease patients with newly diagnosed Graves' disease patients. The study was registered as a clinical trial and conducted in China. TCR sequencing covered around 13 persistent and around 20 newly diagnosed Graves' disease patients, some 35 samples in total.

V is reduced by 8 bases and J by 6 bases, leaving a spacing of 14 bases between them. The germline V gene sets CDR1 to SGHTA and CDR2 to FQGNSA. Including the terminal cysteine and phenylalanine, the CDR3 comprises 12 residues. Only the CDR3 portion is preserved as DNA: 36 bases, with reading frame beginning at the first base. Per the publication, the time point label means: newly diagnosed GD, antithyroid drugs for less than 3 months. For both TCR sequencing and RNA sequencing, RNA was extracted from PBMCs in TRIzol. The diagnosis of Graves' disease was made according to American Thyroid Association guidelines. Patients for the study were recruited at an endocrinology department in Xi'an, China. Each patient gave 8.5 to 9.5 milliliters of peripheral blood, collected in an EDTA anticoagulant tube. Ficoll Paque Plus density gradient separation was used to isolate PBMCs, and no additional T cell sorting was done. An Agilent 2100 Bioanalyzer and agarose gel were used to check RNA quality, and a NanoDrop 2000 was used to measure RNA concentration.

Study-level results and caveats: The authors acknowledged the small sample size as a limitation that may reduce accuracy. A larger number of public clonotypes was shared among persistent patients (about 2,700) than among newly diagnosed patients (roughly 1,000). Peripheral blood alone was examined, since thyroid tissue, which constituted the primary lesion, could not be accessed. Persistent disease showed preferential use of TRBV28, TRBJ1-2 and TRBJ2-5, whereas newly diagnosed disease favored TRBV20-1 and TRBJ2-1. Compared with newly diagnosed patients, persistent Graves' disease patients had lower TCR Shannon entropy and fewer highly expanded clones, which suggests clonal expansion. Sequencing and analysis were limited to the TCR beta chain.

On this clonotype: The specificity of this receptor is unknown. No base quality values were provided; no much bigger clone lies one nucleotide off.

Library generation was performed with multiplex PCR. TCRdb names Illumina HiSeq 4000 as the instrument used. iRepertoire HTBI primers and Arm-PCR amplification of CDR3 regions were used to construct TCR beta libraries. Before sequencing, the PCR products underwent gel purification. For the original study's pipeline: Gene usage analysis of CDR3 amino acid clonotypes used the 50 to 70 TRBV and about 13 TRBJ segments found across samples. COPE and FqMerger were used to merge filtered high-quality paired reads into contigs. BLAST was used to align contigs to IMGT TRBV, TRBD and TRBJ reference genes, and CDR3 was defined according to IMGT. Clonotypes above 0.1% frequency were classified as highly expanded clones. Shannon entropy was used to measure repertoire diversity, and the Gini coefficient was used to measure V-J evenness. Clonotypes shared by more than one individual were considered public. The public reads were run again by TCRdb, first through fastp at Q25 and then through MiXCR, and only productive beta chains were kept. Rows matching on CDR3 protein sequence are summarized as one entry with the most common DNA and genes. None of the V and J calls come from the authors' own analysis; TCRdb made them. The table for this sample lists under 300,000 distinct CDR3 sequences; about 19% of them were counted only once. The ten largest clones add up to approximately 15% of the sample.

Sequencing was performed on peripheral blood mononuclear cells (PBMCs), taken at new diagnosis, from a patient treated with antithyroid drugs. The chain joins TRBV7-2 to TRBJ2-7; the D gene remains uncertain. The receptor was derived from a female donor with Graves disease. For the CDR3, the sequence is CASRPSSGEQYF. The sequenced DNA: TGTGCCAGCCGACCCTCCTCGGGCGAGCAGTACTTC.